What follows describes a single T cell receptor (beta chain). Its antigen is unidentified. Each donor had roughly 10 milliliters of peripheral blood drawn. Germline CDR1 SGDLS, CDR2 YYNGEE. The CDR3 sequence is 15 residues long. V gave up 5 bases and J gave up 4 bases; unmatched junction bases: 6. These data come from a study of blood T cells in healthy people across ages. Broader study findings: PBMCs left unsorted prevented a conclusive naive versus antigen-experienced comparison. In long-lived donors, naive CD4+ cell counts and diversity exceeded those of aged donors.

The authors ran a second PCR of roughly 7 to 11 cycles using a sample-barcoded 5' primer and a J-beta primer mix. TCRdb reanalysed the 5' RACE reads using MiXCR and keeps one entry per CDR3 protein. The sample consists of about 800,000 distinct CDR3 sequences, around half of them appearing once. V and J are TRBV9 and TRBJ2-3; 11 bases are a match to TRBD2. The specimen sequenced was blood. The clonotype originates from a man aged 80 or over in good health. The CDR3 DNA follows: TGTGCCAGCAGGGCCGGGACTAGCGGCTCAGATACGCAGTATTTT. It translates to CASRAGTSGSDTQYF.